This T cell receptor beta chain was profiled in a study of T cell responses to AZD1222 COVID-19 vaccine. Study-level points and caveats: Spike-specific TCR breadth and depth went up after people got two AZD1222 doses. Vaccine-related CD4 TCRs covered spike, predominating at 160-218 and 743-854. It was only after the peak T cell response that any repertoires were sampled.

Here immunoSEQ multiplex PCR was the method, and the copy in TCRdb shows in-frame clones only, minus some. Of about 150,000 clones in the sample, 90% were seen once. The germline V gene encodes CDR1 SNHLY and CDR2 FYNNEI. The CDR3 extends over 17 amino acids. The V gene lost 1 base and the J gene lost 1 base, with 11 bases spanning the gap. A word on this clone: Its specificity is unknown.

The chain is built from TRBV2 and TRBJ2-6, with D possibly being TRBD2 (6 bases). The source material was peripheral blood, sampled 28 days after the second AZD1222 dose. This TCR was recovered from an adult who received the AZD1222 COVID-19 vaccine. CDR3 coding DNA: TGTGCCAGCAGTGAAGGACTAGGCCTATCTGGGGCCAACGTCCTGACTTTC. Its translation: CASSEGLGLSGANVLTF.